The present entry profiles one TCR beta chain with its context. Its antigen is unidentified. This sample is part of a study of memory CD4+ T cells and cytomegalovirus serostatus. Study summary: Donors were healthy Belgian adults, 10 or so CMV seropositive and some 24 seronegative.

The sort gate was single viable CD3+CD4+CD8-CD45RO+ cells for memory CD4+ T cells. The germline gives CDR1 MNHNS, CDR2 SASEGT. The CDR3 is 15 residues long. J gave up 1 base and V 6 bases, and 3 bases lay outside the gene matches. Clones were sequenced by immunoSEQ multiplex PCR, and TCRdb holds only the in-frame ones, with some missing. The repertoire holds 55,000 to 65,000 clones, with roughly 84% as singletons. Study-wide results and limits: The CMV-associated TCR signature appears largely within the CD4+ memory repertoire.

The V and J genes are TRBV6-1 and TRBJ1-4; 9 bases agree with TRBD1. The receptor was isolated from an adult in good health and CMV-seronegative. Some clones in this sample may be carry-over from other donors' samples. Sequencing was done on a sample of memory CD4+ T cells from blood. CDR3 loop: CASREGQGTNEKLFF. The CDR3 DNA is TGTGCCAGCAGAGAGGGACAGGGAACTAATGAAAAACTGTTTTTT.